Listed below are T cell receptor beta chains from one sample, sequenced in a study of CD4 T cells in relation to SARS-CoV-2 and coronaviruses. The data were produced by immunoSEQ multiplex PCR, yet TCRdb's version contains in-frame clones alone and is incomplete. The repertoire consists of tens of thousands of clones, with about 70% occurring once and the leading ten covering around 17%. Antigens for these TCRs are unknown. The sample consisted of CD4+ T cells from PBMCs, cultured in vitro. The receptors were sampled from a human donor in good health. Both conserved end residues are part of each CDR3. D genes are given only for firm matches. Size is omitted from some rows. Given values are once, few, many or a class for expanded clones.

TRBV14	NA	TRBJ1-5	TRBD1	CASSLGDSQPQHF	TGTGCCAGCAGCCTTGGGGACAGTCAGCCCCAGCATTTT
TRBV6-2/TRBV6-3	NA	TRBJ2-2	NA	CASSFGGWVTGELFF	TGTGCCAGCAGTTTCGGCGGGTGGGTCACCGGGGAGCTGTTTTTT
TRBV25-1	few	TRBJ1-1	NA	CASSEYPNSHEAFF	TGTGCCAGCAGTGAATATCCTAACAGTCATGAAGCTTTCTTT
TRBV3-1/TRBV3-2	NA	TRBJ2-5	TRBD2	CASSRTSGSQETQYF	TGTGCCAGCAGCCGGACTAGCGGGAGTCAGGAGACCCAGTACTTC
TRBV24-1	NA	TRBJ2-5	TRBD2	CATSDAGGPETQYF	TGTGCCACCAGTGATGCGGGGGGGCCGGAGACCCAGTACTTC
TRBV2	NA	TRBJ1-6	NA	CASHGIREGPLHF	TGTGCCAGCCACGGCATCCGGGAGGGGCCCCTCCACTTT
TRBV5-1	NA	TRBJ2-3	TRBD2	CASSSSGGFGDTQYF	TGCGCCAGCAGCTCAAGCGGGGGGTTTGGAGATACGCAGTATTTT
TRBV7-2	NA	TRBJ2-7	TRBD1	CASSPGYLGQGYEQYF	TGTGCCAGCAGCCCTGGCTACCTGGGACAGGGCTACGAGCAGTACTTC
TRBV29-1	NA	TRBJ1-1	NA	CSVDSTGSGTEAFF	TGCAGCGTTGATAGCACAGGTAGTGGCACTGAAGCTTTCTTT
TRBV7-2	NA	TRBJ1-5	NA	CASSPTWNQPQHF	TGTGCCAGCAGCCCGACGTGGAATCAGCCCCAGCATTTT
TRBV13	NA	TRBJ2-1	TRBD2	CASSFRDYLLGQFF	TGTGCCAGCAGCTTCCGGGACTATCTTTTAGGGCAGTTCTTC
TRBV19	NA	TRBJ2-7	NA	CASRDSFYEQYF	TGTGCCAGTCGGGACTCCTTCTACGAGCAGTACTTC
TRBV6-5	NA	TRBJ1-1	NA	CASSLGGLVTEAFF	TGTGCCAGCAGTTTAGGGGGATTAGTCACTGAAGCTTTCTTT
TRBV5-3	few	TRBJ1-4	TRBD1	CARRFDRVRKEKLFF	TGTGCCAGAAGGTTTGACAGGGTACGAAAGGAAAAACTGTTTTTT
TRBV29-1	NA	TRBJ2-3	TRBD1	CSVERGQFSSTDTQYF	TGCAGCGTTGAACGGGGACAGTTCTCTAGCACAGATACGCAGTATTTT
TRBV30	NA	TRBJ1-4	NA	CAWSAIWGQGTNEKLFF	TGTGCCTGGAGTGCCATCTGGGGGCAAGGTACTAATGAAAAACTGTTTTTT
TRBV5-4	NA	TRBJ1-1	TRBD1	CASSPRTGGNTEAFF	TGTGCCAGCAGCCCGCGGACAGGCGGGAACACTGAAGCTTTCTTT
TRBV19	NA	TRBJ2-3	TRBD2	CASSIGLAGGQDTQYF	TGTGCCAGTAGTATAGGGCTAGCGGGGGGGCAAGATACGCAGTATTTT
TRBV5-1	once	TRBJ1-5	NA	CASSLKWGRSSINQPQHF	TGCGCCAGCAGCTTGAAATGGGGCAGGTCATCGATTAATCAGCCCCAGCATTTT
TRBV3-1/TRBV3-2	NA	TRBJ2-3	NA	CATKAAGATTQYF	TGTGCCACCAAAGCGGCTGGCGCTACTACGCAGTATTTT
TRBV2	few	TRBJ1-5	NA	CASTGAGQPQHF	TGTGCCAGCACAGGGGCCGGTCAGCCCCAGCATTTT
TRBV19	NA	TRBJ1-1	TRBD1	CASSKSGQGLGTEAFF	TGTGCCAGTAGTAAGTCGGGACAGGGGTTAGGCACTGAAGCTTTCTTT
TRBV5-1	NA	TRBJ2-2	TRBD2	CASSFEAGGIGELFF	TGCGCCAGCAGCTTTGAGGCCGGGGGGATCGGGGAGCTGTTTTTT
TRBV7-9	few	TRBJ2-7	TRBD1	CASSRRDRDYEQYF	TGTGCCAGCAGCCGGCGGGACAGGGACTACGAGCAGTACTTC
TRBV3-1/TRBV3-2	few	TRBJ1-2	NA	CASSHDVSGGYTF	TGTGCCAGCAGCCACGACGTTTCAGGTGGCTACACCTTC
TRBV14	NA	TRBJ2-1	NA	CASSHGDFYNEQFF	TGTGCCAGCAGCCACGGGGACTTTTACAATGAGCAGTTCTTC
TRBV5-1	NA	TRBJ2-3	NA	CASSLVGRTTDTQYF	TGCGCCAGCAGCTTGGTAGGGCGGACCACAGATACGCAGTATTTT
TRBV29-1	NA	TRBJ2-7	NA	CSVEQGVREQYF	TGCAGCGTTGAACAGGGCGTCCGCGAGCAGTACTTC
TRBV19	NA	TRBJ1-4	NA	CASTGSANEKLFF	TGTGCCAGTACGGGCTCGGCTAATGAAAAACTGTTTTTT
TRBV2	NA	TRBJ2-5	NA	CASSPEETQYF	TGTGCCAGCAGCCCGGAAGAGACCCAGTACTTC
TRBV6-5	few	TRBJ1-1	NA	CASRKVNYYTEAFF	TGTGCCAGCAGAAAGGTTAATTATTACACTGAAGCTTTCTTT
TRBV12-3/TRBV12-4	few	TRBJ2-7	NA	CASSDRILYEQYF	TGTGCCAGCAGCGACAGGATCCTCTACGAGCAGTACTTC